Presented here are 22 T cell receptor beta chains from one specimen sequenced in a study of control samples from healthy donors and cancer patients. TCRdb keeps only in-frame clones here, not all; method: immunoSEQ multiplex PCR. The repertoire holds some 170,000 clones, roughly 95% seen once, with over 0.9% in the top ten. Sequencing used blood. The source of these receptors is a woman aged 25 to 45 in good health.

The genes are TRBV7-2 and TRBJ2-3, with 7 bases matching TRBD2. After removal of 4 bases from V and 2 bases from J, the junction contained 3 bases not matched to a gene. This CDR3 is built from 14 residues. Germline-derived CDR1 and CDR2 are SGHTA and FQGNSA. The CDR3 loop reads CASSYRLATDTQYF. In DNA, the CDR3 is TGTGCCAGCAGCTATCGACTAGCCACAGATACGCAGTATTTT.

The CDR3 loop is CASRGSSYNSPLHF. The DNA for the CDR3 is TGTGCCTCACGGGGGAGCTCCTATAATTCACCCCTCCACTTT. The chain recombines TRBV27 with TRBJ1-6, with D possibly being TRBD1 (5 bases). Germline CDR1 MNHEY, CDR2 SMNVEV (reference sequence). Trimming took off 11 bases at V and 0 bases at J, with 11 bases between the two ends. The CDR3 extends over 14 amino acids.

This sequence joins TRBV18 and TRBJ1-1; D is undetermined. Trimming took 2 bases from V and 7 from J, leaving 8 bases between them. This CDR3 is 12 amino acids long. Germline V CDR1 and CDR2: KGHSH, LQKENI. The CDR3 region is CASSPAQDEAFF. As DNA, the CDR3 is TGTGCCAGCTCACCAGCTCAGGATGAAGCTTTCTTT.

The rearrangement links TRBV6-5 to TRBJ1-1; D remains ambiguous. CDR1 and CDR2 from the germline V gene are MNHEY and SVGAGI. Trimming cost V 0 bases and J 8 bases, with 10 bases left between them. The CDR3 sequence is 13 residues long. CDR3 sequence: CASSYSGLGEAFF. The CDR3 coding sequence is TGTGCCAGCAGTTACTCGGGCCTCGGCGAAGCTTTCTTT.

The rearrangement links TRBV7-6 to TRBJ1-1; the D gene is possibly TRBD1 (5 bases). Trimming stripped 5 bases from V and 3 bases from J, with 22 bases between. Germline lookup yields CDR1 SGHVS and CDR2 FNYEAQ. CDR3 length: 17 residues. CDR3 region: CASSRWGGRAGDTEAFF. CDR3 sequence (DNA): TGTGCCAGCAGCCGATGGGGTGGTAGGGCGGGGGACACTGAAGCTTTCTTT.

The rearrangement joins TRBV5-6 to TRBJ1-4, with unresolved D. In germline, CDR1 is SGHDT, CDR2 YYEEEE. This CDR3 region has 13 residues. The V and J ends lost 0 bases and 7 bases respectively, with 7 bases between them. CDR3: CASSLGGSEKLFF. The DNA for the CDR3 is TGTGCCAGCAGCTTGGGTGGGAGTGAAAAACTGTTTTTT.

This rearrangement joins TRBV3-1 (or the pseudogene TRBV3-2) to TRBJ1-6; a possible D gene is TRBD1 (5 bases). Germline assignment: CDR1 LGHDT and CDR2 YNNKEL (reference sequence). V was shortened by 2 bases and J by 9 bases, with 14 bases between the two germline ends. This CDR3 spans 15 amino acids. Written as DNA, the CDR3 is TGTGCCAGCAGCCAACCCGGCCCGAGGGGTTCACCCCTCCACTTT. Translating gives CASSQPGPRGSPLHF.

V usage is TRBV11-2 and J usage is TRBJ2-2, with D possibly TRBD2 on 5 matching bases. Germline V gene lookup returns CDR1 SGHAT and CDR2 FQNNGV. V was trimmed by 4 bases and J by 4 bases, leaving 7 bases between them. The CDR3 has 13 amino acids. CDR3 DNA sequence: TGTGCCAGCAGCTCCGCGGGCACCGGGGAGCTGTTTTTT. This codes for CASSSAGTGELFF.

About this clone: The identical CDR3 is also encoded by other nucleotide sequences in the sample. The V gene is TRBV11-2, the J gene TRBJ2-7, with unresolved D. Germline CDR1 is SGHAT and CDR2 is FQNNGV. V shed 5 bases and J shed 0 bases, with 2 bases lying between them. There are 11 residues in the CDR3. The CDR3 nucleotides are TGTGCCAGCAGCCCCTCCTACGAGCAGTACTTC. Translated, it gives CASSPSYEQYF.

V and J are TRBV5-1 and TRBJ2-1, with 11 bases that match TRBD1. Per germline, CDR1 SGHRS and CDR2 YFSETQ. The CDR3 runs to 16 residues. V lost 4 bases to trimming and J lost 4 bases; unmatched junction nucleotides: 7. CDR3 in amino acids: CASSAWTGGQYNEQFF. The CDR3 DNA is TGCGCCAGCAGCGCTTGGACAGGGGGCCAATACAATGAGCAGTTCTTC.

This chain links TRBV6-4 with TRBJ2-7; D gene uncertain. V was trimmed by 0 bases and J by 6 bases, leaving 3 bases between them. CDR3 length equals 11 residues. The germline gives CDR1 MRHNA, CDR2 SNTAGT. For the CDR3, the DNA is TGTGCCAGCAGTGACTCTCCCGAGCAGTACTTC. As protein: CASSDSPEQYF.

The gene calls are TRBV7-9 and TRBJ2-5, with 9 bases lining up with TRBD1. Germline CDR1 SEHNR, CDR2 FQNEAQ (reference sequence). This CDR3 contains 14 residues. The V gene end was trimmed by 4 bases and the J gene end by 7 bases; junction bases not matched to a gene: 7. CDR3 amino acids: CASSSPGQGGTQYF. CDR3 sequence (DNA): TGTGCCAGCAGCTCACCGGGACAGGGCGGGACCCAGTACTTC.

CDR3 residues: CASSSRGTGGRRWKLFF. The CDR3, as DNA: TGTGCCAGCAGCTCCAGAGGGACAGGGGGAAGGCGGTGGAAACTGTTTTTT. The chain couples TRBV5-6 to TRBJ1-4, with TRBD1 matching over 11 bases. CDR1 and CDR2 from the germline V gene are SGHDT and YYEEEE. The CDR3 covers 17 residues. With V trimmed by 3 bases and J by 11 bases, 15 bases remained unmatched.

This chain's CDR3 is CSVSGLTIETQYF. The CDR3 bases are TGCAGCGTCTCGGGACTAACAATAGAGACCCAGTACTTC. V is TRBV29-1 and J is TRBJ2-5; the match to TRBD2 covers 7 bases. The CDR3 runs to 13 residues. After removal of 6 bases from V and 4 bases from J, the junction contained 8 bases not matched to a gene. CDR1 is SQVTM, CDR2 ANQGSEA, per germline.

This chain joins TRBV5-5 and TRBJ2-2, with D tentatively TRBD1 (6 bases). In germline, CDR1 is SGHKS, CDR2 YYEKEE (reference sequence). The CDR3 runs to 13 residues. V lost 5 bases and J lost 1, with 6 bases in between. Written as DNA, the CDR3 is TGTGCCAGCAGGACAGGGAACACCGGGGAGCTGTTTTTT. Translating gives CASRTGNTGELFF.

The chain uses TRBV28 and TRBJ2-2, with D uncertain. Trimming took 6 bases from V and 2 from J, leaving 16 bases between them. The V gene's germline CDR1 is MDHEN and CDR2 SYDVKM. This CDR3 region has 16 residues. The CDR3 protein is CASSPYVGRNTGELFF. In DNA, the CDR3 is TGTGCCAGCAGCCCTTACGTGGGTAGAAACACCGGGGAGCTGTTTTTT.

Written as DNA, the CDR3 is TGTGCCAGCAGTTTATCCACCTACGAGCAGTACTTC. Translating it yields CASSLSTYEQYF. The chain joins TRBV28 to TRBJ2-7; D is unresolved. Germline CDR1 and CDR2: MDHEN and SYDVKM. V was cut by 1 base and J by 2 bases, with 3 bases left in between. The CDR3 totals 12 residues.

The CDR3 is CATSDFGTGRQETQYF. CDR3 nucleotide sequence: TGTGCCACCAGTGATTTCGGGACAGGGCGGCAAGAGACCCAGTACTTC. The chain combines TRBV24-1 with TRBJ2-5; TRBD1 aligns across 9 bases. Trimming took 1 base from V and 2 from J; bases not matched to a gene: 4. This CDR3 is built from 16 residues. The V gene's germline CDR1 is KGHDR and CDR2 SFDVKD.

This chain uses TRBV6-2 or TRBV6-3 with TRBJ1-3, with unresolved D. Trimming cost V 2 bases and J 2 bases, with 7 bases left between them. Germline V CDR1 and CDR2: MNHEY, SVGEGT. The CDR3 contains 14 residues. The CDR3: CASSYGGTGNTIYF. The CDR3 DNA sequence: TGTGCCAGCAGTTACGGAGGTACTGGAAACACCATATATTTT.

The chain couples TRBV5-6 to TRBJ1-5; D gene ambiguous. The V and J ends lost 2 bases and 11 bases respectively, with 11 bases between them. The CDR3 totals 12 residues. Germline-derived CDR1 and CDR2 are SGHDT and YYEEEE. CDR3 coding DNA: TGTGCCAGCAGCTTCTTTGGGTCGGCCCAGCATTTT. Translated, it gives CASSFFGSAQHF.

The chain combines TRBV28 with TRBJ2-7, with D possibly being TRBD2 (5 bases). Germline V gene data show CDR1 as MDHEN and CDR2 as SYDVKM. There are 14 residues in the CDR3. The V end lost 3 bases, the J end lost 2 bases, and 11 bases lay between the germline ends. The CDR3 DNA follows: TGTGCCAGCAGTTTGGAGGCCCCTCCCTACGAGCAGTACTTC. Protein: CASSLEAPPYEQYF. Using reference TRBV28 and TRBJ2-7 for the parts outside the CDR3, the full variable domain is DVKVTQSSRYLVKRTGEKVFLECVQDMDHENMFWYRQDPGLGLRLIYFSYDVKMKEKGDIPEGYSVSREKKERFSLILESASTNQTSMYLCASSLEAPPYEQYFGPGTRLTVT.

Concerning this clone itself: Other DNA sequences within the sample encode an identical CDR3. The rearrangement joins TRBV5-5 to TRBJ2-6, with no clear D. CDR3 length equals 16 residues. The germline CDR1 and CDR2 sequences are SGHKS and YYEKEE (reference sequence). Trimming took 1 base from V and 0 from J, leaving 8 bases between them. CDR3 bases: TGTGCCAGCAGCTTGTTAGGAGCCTCTGGGGCCAACGTCCTGACTTTC. Protein product: CASSLLGASGANVLTF.